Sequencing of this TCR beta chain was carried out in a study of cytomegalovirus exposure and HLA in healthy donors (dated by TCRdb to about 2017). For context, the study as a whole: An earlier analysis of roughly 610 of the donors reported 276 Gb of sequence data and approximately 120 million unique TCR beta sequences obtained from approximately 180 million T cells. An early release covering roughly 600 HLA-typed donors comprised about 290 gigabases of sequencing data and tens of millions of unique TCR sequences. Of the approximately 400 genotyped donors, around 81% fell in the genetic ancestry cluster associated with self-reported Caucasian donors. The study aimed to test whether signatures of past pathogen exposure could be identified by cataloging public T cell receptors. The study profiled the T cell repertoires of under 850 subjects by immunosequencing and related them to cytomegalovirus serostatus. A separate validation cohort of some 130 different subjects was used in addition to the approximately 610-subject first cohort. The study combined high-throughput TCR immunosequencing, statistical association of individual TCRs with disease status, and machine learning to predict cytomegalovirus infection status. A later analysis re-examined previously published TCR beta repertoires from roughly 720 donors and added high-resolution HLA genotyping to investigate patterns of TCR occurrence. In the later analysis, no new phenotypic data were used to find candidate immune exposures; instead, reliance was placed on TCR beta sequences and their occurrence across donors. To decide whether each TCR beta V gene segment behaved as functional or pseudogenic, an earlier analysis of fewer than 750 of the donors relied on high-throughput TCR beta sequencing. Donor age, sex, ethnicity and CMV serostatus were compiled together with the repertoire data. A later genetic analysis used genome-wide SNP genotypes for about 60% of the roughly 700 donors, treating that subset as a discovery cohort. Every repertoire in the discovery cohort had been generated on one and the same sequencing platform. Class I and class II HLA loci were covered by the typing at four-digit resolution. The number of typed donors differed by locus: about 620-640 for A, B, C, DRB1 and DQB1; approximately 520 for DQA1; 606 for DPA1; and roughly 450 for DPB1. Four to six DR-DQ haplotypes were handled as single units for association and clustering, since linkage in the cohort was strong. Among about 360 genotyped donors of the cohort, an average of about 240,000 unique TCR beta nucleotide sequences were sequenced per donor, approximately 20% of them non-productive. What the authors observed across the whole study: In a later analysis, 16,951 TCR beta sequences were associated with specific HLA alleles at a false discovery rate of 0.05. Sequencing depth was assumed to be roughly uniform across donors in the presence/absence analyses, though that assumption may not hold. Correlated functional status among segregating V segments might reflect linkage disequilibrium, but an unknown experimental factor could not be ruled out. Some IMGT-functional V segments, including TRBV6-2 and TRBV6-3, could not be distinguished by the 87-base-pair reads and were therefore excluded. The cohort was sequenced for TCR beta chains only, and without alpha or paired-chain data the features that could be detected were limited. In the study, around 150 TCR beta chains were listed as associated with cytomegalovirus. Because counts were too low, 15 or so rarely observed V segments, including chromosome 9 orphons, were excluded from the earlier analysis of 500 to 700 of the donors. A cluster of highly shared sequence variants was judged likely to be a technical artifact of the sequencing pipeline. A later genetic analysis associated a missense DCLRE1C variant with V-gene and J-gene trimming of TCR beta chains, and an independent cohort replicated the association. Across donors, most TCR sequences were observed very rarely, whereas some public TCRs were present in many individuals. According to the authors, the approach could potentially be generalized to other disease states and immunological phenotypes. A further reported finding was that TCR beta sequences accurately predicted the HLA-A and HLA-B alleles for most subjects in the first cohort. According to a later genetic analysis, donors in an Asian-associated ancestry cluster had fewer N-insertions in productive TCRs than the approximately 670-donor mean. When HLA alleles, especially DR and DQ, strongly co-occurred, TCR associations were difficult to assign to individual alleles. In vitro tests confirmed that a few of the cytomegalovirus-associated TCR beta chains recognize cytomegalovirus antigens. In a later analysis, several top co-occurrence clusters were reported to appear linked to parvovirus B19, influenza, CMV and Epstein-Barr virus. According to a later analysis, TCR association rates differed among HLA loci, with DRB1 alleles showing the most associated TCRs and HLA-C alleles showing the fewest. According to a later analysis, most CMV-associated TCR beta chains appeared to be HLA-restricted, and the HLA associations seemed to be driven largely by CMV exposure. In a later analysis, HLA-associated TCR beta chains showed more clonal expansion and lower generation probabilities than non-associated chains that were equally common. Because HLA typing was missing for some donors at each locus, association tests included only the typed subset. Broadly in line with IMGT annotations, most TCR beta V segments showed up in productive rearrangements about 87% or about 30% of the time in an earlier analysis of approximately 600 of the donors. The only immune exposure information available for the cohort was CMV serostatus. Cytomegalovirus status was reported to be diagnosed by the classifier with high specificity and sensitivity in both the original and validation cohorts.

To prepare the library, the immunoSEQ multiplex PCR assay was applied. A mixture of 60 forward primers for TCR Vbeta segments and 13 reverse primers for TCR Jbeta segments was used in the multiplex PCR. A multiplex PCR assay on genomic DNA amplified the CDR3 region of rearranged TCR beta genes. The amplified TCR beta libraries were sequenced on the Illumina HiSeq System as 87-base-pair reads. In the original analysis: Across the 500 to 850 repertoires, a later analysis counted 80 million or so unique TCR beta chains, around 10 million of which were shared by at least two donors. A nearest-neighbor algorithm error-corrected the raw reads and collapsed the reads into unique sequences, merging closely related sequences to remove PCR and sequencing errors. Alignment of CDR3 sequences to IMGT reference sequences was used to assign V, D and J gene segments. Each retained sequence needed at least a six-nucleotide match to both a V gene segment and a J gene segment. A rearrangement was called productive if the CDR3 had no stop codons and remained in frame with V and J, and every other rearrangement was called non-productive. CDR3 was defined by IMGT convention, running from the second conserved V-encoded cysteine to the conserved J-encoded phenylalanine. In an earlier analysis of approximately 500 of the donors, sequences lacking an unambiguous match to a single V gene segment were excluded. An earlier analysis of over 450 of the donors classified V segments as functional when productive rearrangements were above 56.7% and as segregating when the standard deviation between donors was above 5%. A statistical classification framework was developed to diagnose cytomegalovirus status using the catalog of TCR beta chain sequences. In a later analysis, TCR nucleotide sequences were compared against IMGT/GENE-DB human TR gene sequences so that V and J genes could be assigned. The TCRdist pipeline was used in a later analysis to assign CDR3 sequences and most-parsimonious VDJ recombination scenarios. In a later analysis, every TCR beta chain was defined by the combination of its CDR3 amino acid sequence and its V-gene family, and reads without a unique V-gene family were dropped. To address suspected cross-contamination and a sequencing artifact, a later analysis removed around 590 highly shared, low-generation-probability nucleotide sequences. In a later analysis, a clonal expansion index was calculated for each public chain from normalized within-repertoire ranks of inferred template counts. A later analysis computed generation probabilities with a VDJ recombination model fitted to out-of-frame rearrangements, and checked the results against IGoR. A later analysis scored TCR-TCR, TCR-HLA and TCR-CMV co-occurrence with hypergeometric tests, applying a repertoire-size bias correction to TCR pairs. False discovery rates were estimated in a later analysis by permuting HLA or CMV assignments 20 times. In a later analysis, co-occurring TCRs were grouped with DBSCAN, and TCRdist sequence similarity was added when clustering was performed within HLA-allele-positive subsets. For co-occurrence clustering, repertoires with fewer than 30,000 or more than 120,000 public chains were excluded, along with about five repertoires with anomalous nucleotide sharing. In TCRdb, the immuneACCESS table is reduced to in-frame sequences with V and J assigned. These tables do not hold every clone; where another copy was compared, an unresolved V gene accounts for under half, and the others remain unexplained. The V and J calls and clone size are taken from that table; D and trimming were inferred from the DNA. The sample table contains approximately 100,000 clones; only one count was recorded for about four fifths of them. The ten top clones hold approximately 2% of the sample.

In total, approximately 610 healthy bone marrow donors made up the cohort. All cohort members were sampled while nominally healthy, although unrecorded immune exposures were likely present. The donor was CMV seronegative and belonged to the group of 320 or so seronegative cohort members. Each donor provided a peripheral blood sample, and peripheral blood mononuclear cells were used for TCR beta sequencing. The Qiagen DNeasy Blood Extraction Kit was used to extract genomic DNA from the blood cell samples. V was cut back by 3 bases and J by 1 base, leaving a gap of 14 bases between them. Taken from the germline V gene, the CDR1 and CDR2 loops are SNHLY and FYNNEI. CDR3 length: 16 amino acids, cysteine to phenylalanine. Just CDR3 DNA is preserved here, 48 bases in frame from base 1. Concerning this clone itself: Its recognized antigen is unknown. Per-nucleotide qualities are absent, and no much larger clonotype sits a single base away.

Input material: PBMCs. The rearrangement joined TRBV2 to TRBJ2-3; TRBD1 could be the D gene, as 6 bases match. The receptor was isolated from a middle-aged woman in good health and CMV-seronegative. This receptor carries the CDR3 CASSEVGAGGTDTQYF. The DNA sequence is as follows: TGTGCCAGCAGTGAGGTGGGGGCGGGTGGCACAGATACGCAGTATTTT.